The entry below describes one T cell receptor beta chain. This entry belongs to a study of blood T cell repertoires in COVID-19. Each recovered donor of Cohort 3 presented with two negative PCRs, clearance, or symptom resolution. Sequencing was performed with immunoSEQ multiplex PCR; in TCRdb, only in-frame clones are kept and a portion is missing. The table shows a few hundred thousand clones, with around 87% occurring only once. Germline V gene data show CDR1 as SGDLS and CDR2 as YYNGEE. V lost 2 bases and J lost 6; bases outside the gene matches: 6. This CDR3 region has 16 residues. The sequencing input was PBMCs or T cells enriched from blood (not recorded which). The receptor was derived from a man between 25 and 39 years old who had recovered from COVID-19. V usage is TRBV9 and J usage is TRBJ2-2; 11 nucleotides agree with TRBD1. The CDR3 loop reads CASSVRPGQGAGELFF. CDR3 in DNA: TGTGCCAGCAGCGTCCGTCCGGGACAGGGGGCCGGGGAGCTGTTTTTT.